A selection of T cell receptor beta chains follows, all from one sample in a study of shared clonotypes between healthy human individuals. The table came from immunoSEQ multiplex PCR; TCRdb's copy has only in-frame clones and leaves some out. The repertoire includes 700,000 or so clones, around 72% of them detected once, and approximately 2% sits in the top ten. Sequences were obtained from memory CD4+ T cells sorted from blood. The receptors derive from a woman aged 25-40 years in good health. Both conserved end residues are part of each CDR3. Part of the rows lack a size; the others show once, few, many or a class for expanded clones.

CAISESFRGGNEQFF	.	15	TRBV10-3	TRBJ2-1
CASSGWTADTQYF	.	13	TRBV5-4	TRBJ2-3
CASSRTAHEKLFF	.	13	TRBV2	TRBJ1-4
CASRPTAFF	few	9	TRBV27	TRBJ1-1
CASSPSGTGIYEQYF	.	15	TRBV11-3	TRBJ2-7
CASSFLTSGANVLTF	.	15	TRBV5-6	TRBJ2-6
CASRYGTSGLQYF	.	13	TRBV7-9	TRBJ2-3
CASSRPGGYEQYF	.	13	TRBV28	TRBJ2-7
CASKPGASWNQPQHF	many	15	TRBV19	TRBJ1-5
CASSHLWGNQPQHF	.	14	TRBV14	TRBJ1-5
CAISEQAGGYEQYF	.	14	TRBV10-3	TRBJ2-7
CASSLAGGVYSNQPQHF	.	17	TRBV27	TRBJ1-5
CASSLRGLEQYF	few	12	TRBV28	TRBJ2-7
CASSLDLAGLNEQFF	.	15	TRBV5-1	TRBJ2-1
CASSLGWGRDQPQHF	.	15	TRBV7-2	TRBJ1-5
CATFNSPPGRLGITGELFF	.	19	TRBV2	TRBJ2-2
CASSQVNTAGNTIYF	.	15	TRBV5-2	TRBJ1-3
CASSFLWDRALRSGNTIYF	many	19	TRBV28	TRBJ1-3
CASSDLGARYNQPQHF	.	16	TRBV6-1	TRBJ1-5
CASSEQGLTQYF	.	12	TRBV10-2	TRBJ2-5
CASTLAGSNTEAFF	once	14	TRBV7-9	TRBJ1-1
CASSPREMNTEAFF	.	14	TRBV18	TRBJ1-1
CASSQGGSSYEQYF	.	14	TRBV18	TRBJ2-7
CASSYDRAPEQYF	.	13	TRBV6-6	TRBJ2-7
CASSPLLGVSFLGNEQFF	.	18	TRBV18	TRBJ2-1
CASSESTPMTANTEAFF	.	17	TRBV10-1	TRBJ1-1
CASSYGDGGSGQFF	.	14	TRBV6-6	TRBJ2-1
CASSISGQGYNEQFF	.	15	TRBV19	TRBJ2-1
CASSTPGGNEKLFF	.	14	TRBV28	TRBJ1-4
CASRGQGPGTQYF	few	13	TRBV19	TRBJ2-5
CASSGAAGYSYEQYF	.	15	TRBV6-1	TRBJ2-7
CASSQALAGSYEQYF	.	15	TRBV14	TRBJ2-7